This TCR beta chain was captured by sequencing in a study of monozygotic twins with inflammatory bowel disease. Study conclusions and caveats: Whereas healthy co-twins had higher TCRbeta diversity (inverse Simpson), IBD patients had lower diversity. Support for a single strong signal or clonotype associated with IBD was absent.

Whole blood served as the source of total RNA, and no T cell sorting took place. For this clonotype: The antigen remains undetermined.

Incorporation of UMIs carrying a 6-nucleotide sample barcode was performed by template switching. Reprocessing the 5' RACE reads, TCRdb reports a single entry for every CDR3 protein and omits DNA. With about 380,000 distinct CDR3 sequences in the sample, the ten largest clones hold 2.5% to 3%. The V gene's germline CDR1 is SQVTM and CDR2 ANQGSEA. CDR3 length: 11 residues. The TCR originated in a human donor with ulcerative colitis or Crohn's disease, or a healthy co-twin of an affected twin (not recorded which). Sequencing was carried out using blood. V usage is TRBV29-1 and J usage is TRBJ1-4. CDR3 region: CSVAGNEKLFF.